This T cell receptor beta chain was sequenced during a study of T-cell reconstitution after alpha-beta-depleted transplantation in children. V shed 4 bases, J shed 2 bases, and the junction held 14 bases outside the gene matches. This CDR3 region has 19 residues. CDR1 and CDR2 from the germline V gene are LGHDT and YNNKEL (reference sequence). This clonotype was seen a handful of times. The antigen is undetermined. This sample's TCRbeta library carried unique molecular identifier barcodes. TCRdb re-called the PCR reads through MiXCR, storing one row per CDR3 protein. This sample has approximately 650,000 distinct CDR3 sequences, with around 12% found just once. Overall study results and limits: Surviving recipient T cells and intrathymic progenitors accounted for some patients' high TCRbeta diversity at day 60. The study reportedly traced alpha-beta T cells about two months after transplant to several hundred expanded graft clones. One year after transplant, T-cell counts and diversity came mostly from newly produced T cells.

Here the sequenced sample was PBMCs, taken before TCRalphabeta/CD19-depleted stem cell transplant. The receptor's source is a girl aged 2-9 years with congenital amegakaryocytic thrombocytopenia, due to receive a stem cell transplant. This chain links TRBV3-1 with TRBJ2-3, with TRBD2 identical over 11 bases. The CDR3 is CASSPSGLAEPSYTDTQYF. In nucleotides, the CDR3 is TGTGCCAGCAGCCCCTCGGGACTAGCGGAACCCTCTTACACAGATACGCAGTATTTT.